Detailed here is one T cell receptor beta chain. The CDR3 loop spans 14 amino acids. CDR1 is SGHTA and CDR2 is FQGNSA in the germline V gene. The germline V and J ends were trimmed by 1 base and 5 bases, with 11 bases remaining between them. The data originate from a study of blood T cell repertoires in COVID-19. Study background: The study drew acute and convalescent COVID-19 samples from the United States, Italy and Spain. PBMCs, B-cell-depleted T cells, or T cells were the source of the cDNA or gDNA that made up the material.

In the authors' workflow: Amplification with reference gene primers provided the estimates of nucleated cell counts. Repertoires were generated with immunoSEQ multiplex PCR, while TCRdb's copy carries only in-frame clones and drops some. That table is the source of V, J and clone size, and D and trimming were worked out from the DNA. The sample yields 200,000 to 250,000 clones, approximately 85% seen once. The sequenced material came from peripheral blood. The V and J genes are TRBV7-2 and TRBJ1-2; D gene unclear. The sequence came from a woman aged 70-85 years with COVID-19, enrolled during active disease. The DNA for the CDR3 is TGTGCCAGCAGCTTAGGTGTCAGCGGATATGGCTACACCTTC. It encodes CASSLGVSGYGYTF.